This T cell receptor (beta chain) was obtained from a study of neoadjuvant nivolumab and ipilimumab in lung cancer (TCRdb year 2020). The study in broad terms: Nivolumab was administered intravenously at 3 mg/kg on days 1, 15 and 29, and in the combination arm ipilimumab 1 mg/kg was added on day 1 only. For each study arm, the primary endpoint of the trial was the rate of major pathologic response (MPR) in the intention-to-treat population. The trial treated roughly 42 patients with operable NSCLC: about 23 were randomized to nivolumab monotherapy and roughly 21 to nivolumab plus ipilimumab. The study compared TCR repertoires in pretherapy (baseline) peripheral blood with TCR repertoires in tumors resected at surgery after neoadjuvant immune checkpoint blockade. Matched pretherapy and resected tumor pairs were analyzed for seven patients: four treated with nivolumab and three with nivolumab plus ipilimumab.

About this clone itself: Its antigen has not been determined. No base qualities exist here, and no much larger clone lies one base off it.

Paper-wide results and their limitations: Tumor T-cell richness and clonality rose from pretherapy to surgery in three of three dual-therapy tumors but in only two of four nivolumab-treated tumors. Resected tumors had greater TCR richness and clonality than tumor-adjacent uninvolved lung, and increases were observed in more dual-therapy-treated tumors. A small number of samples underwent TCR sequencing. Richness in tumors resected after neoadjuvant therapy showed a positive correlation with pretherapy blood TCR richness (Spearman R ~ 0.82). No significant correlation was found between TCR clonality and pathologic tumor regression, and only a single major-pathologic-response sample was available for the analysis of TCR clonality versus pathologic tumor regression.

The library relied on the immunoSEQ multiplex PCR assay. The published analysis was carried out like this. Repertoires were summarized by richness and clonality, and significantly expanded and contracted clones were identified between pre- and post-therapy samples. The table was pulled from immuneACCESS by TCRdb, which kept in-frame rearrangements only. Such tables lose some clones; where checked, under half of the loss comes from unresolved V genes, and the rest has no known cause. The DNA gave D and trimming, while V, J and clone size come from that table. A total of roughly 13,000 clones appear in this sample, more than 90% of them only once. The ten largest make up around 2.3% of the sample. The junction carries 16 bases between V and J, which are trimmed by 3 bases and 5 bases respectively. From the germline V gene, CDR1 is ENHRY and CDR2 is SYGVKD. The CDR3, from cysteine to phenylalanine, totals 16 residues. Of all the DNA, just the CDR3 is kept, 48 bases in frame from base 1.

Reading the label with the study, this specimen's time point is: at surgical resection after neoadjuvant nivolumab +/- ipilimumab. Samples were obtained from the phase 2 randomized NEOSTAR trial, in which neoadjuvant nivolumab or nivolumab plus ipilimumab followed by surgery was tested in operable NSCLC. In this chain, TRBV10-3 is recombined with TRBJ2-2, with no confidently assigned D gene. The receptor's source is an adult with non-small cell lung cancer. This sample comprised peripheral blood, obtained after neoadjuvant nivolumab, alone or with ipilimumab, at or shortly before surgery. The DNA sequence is TGTGCCATCAGTGATACACAGCGAGGTGAAACCGGGGAGCTGTTTTTT. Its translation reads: CAISDTQRGETGELFF.